This T cell receptor (beta chain) was observed in a study of T cell repertoires in ileal Crohn's disease. About the study: Approximately 32% were active smokers at surgery; median disease duration was around 7.9 years. Biopsies of inflamed ileum from the surgical specimen form M0 samples.

Stated time point: inflamed ileum from the surgical specimen. Study observations and caveats: Compared with non-smokers, active smokers at surgery showed more clonal expansions.

Comments on this clone: Antigen: not known.

Sequenced by immunoSEQ multiplex PCR; TCRdb stores in-frame clones only, minus some. This sample carries 2,000 to 3,000 clones, 85% to 95% of them seen once, and the ten largest clones take roughly 4%. V dropped 4 bases and J dropped 3 bases, with 16 bases sitting between them. CDR3 length: 15 amino acids. Germline CDR1 and CDR2: SGHDT and YYEEEE. Sequencing was carried out using ileal tissue. The rearrangement joins TRBV5-6 to TRBJ2-5; no clear D. The clonotype comes from an adult with Crohn's disease. The CDR3 bases are TGTGCCAGCAGCCGGCCGAGTGGGAAGGAAGAGACCCAGTACTTC. Protein: CASSRPSGKEETQYF.